One sample yielded the 13 T cell receptor beta chains listed below, sequenced in a study of T cell repertoires in cytomegalovirus infection. TCRdb itself ran the reads through MiXCR, one entry per CDR3 protein. The repertoire holds approximately 500,000 distinct CDR3 sequences, about 15% seen once, with 24% in the top ten. Sample: CD8+ T cells from PBMCs. These receptors were taken from a human donor in good health (CMV status not recorded). Some clones in this sample may be carry-over from other donors' samples.

This clonotype was picked up many times. This sequence joins TRBV11-1 and TRBJ2-5, with TRBD2 identical over 9 bases. V shed 5 bases, J shed 4 bases, and the junction held 8 bases outside the gene matches. Germline values: CDR1 SGHAT, CDR2 FQDESV (reference sequence). The CDR3 extends over 15 amino acids. CDR3 sequence reads: CASSNSGSLGETQYF. The CDR3 DNA reads TGTGCCAGCAGCAATAGCGGGAGTCTGGGAGAGACCCAGTACTTC.

This clonotype was observed many times. The chain uses TRBV7-9 and TRBJ1-1; D is unresolved. The CDR3 spans 12 residues. Trimming took 3 bases from V and 6 from J, leaving 8 bases between them. Germline assignment: CDR1 SEHNR and CDR2 FQNEAQ (reference sequence). CDR3 in amino acids: CASSFATPEAFF. The CDR3 DNA is TGTGCCAGCAGCTTTGCAACACCTGAAGCTTTCTTT.

Concerning this clonotype: Being one base from a much bigger clone, this may be a read error. The chain couples TRBV7-8 to TRBJ2-7; D is unresolved. V lost 5 bases and J lost 5, with 7 bases in between. In germline, CDR1 is SGHVS, CDR2 FQNEAQ. The CDR3 is 11 residues long. CDR3 nucleotides: TGTGCCAGCAGCACAGTGAACGAGCAGTACTTC. This gives the protein CASSTVNEQYF.

A few counts support this clonotype. The V call is TRBV27, the J call TRBJ2-1, with D unclear. The germline V gene encodes CDR1 MNHEY and CDR2 SMNVEV (reference sequence). The CDR3 totals 15 residues. Trimming removed 5 bases at V and 2 bases at J, with 13 bases between. The CDR3 is CASSLRGTPYNEQFF. DNA of the CDR3: TGTGCCAGCAGTCTCCGAGGAACCCCCTACAATGAGCAGTTCTTC.

J is TRBJ2-1 and V is TRBV29-1; 8 bases map to TRBD1. This CDR3 region has 16 residues. V gave up 1 base and J gave up 3 bases; unmatched junction bases: 8. In germline, CDR1 is SQVTM, CDR2 ANQGSEA. The CDR3 is CSVEGSWTGIYNEQFF. CDR3 DNA: TGCAGCGTTGAAGGGAGCTGGACAGGGATCTACAATGAGCAGTTCTTC.

This clonotype was seen many times. The chain joins TRBV7-9 to TRBJ1-4; TRBD1 matches 9 bases. This CDR3 is built from 16 residues. V trimming: 6 bases; J trimming: 7 bases; junction bases outside the gene matches: 12. Per the germline V gene, CDR1 is SEHNR and CDR2 is FQNEAQ (reference sequence). DNA of the CDR3: TGTGCCAGCAGGTGGGACAGGGAAGAGGGAAGTGAAAAACTGTTTTTT. It specifies CASRWDREEGSEKLFF.

The sample holds many counts of this clonotype. CDR3 region: CASSEILGAGNTIYF. In nucleotides, the CDR3 is TGTGCCAGCAGCGAAATTTTGGGGGCTGGAAACACCATATATTTT. The J gene is TRBJ1-3, the V gene TRBV7-8; D may be TRBD1 (5 bases). The CDR3 contains 15 residues. Germline V gene sequence: CDR1 SGHVS, CDR2 FQNEAQ. The germline V and J ends were trimmed by 5 bases and 2 bases, with 13 bases remaining between them.

The chain couples TRBV14 to TRBJ2-7; 7 bases map to TRBD1. Germline assignment: CDR1 SGHDN and CDR2 FVKESK. J lost 4 bases, V lost 0 bases, and 12 bases had no gene match. This CDR3 has 17 residues. CDR3 loop: CASSQESTGDLTYEQYF. CDR3 coding DNA: TGTGCCAGCAGCCAAGAGTCTACAGGGGATCTCACTTACGAGCAGTACTTC. Combining the CDR3 with reference TRBV14 and TRBJ2-7 gives the whole variable domain EAGVTQFPSHSVIEKGQTVTLRCDPISGHDNLYWYRRVMGKEIKFLLHFVKESKQDESGMPNNRFLAERTGGTYSTLKVQPAELEDSGVYFCASSQESTGDLTYEQYFGPGTRLTVT.

For this clonotype: A much larger clone sits a single nucleotide away, making a read error possible. In this CDR3 the conserved last residue, phenylalanine or tryptophan, is missing, so a read error is likely. CDR3 amino acids: CASTEGRGEQYL. CDR3 DNA: TGTGCCAGCACGGAGGGGAGGGGTGAGCAGTACTTA. The chain employs TRBV12-3 or TRBV12-4 and TRBJ2-7; 7 nucleotides align to TRBD2. The CDR3 runs to 12 residues. V trimming: 7 bases; J trimming: 7 bases; junction bases outside the gene matches: 7.

This clonotype was seen repeatedly, ten times or more. This chain links TRBV11-2 with TRBJ2-5; perhaps TRBD1 as D (5 bases). V was cut by 3 bases and J by 4 bases, with 12 bases left in between. Per germline, CDR1 SGHAT and CDR2 FQNNGV. The CDR3 runs 14 residues. In nucleotides, the CDR3 is TGTGCCAGCAGCTTCTCAGGGTGGGGAGAGACCCAGTACTTC. Translated: CASSFSGWGETQYF.

The gene calls are TRBV7-8 and TRBJ1-2; D is ambiguous. Germline V gene data show CDR1 as SGHVS and CDR2 as FQNEAQ. The CDR3 loop spans 14 amino acids. Trimming left V 4 bases short and J 3 bases short, with 12 bases between. DNA of the CDR3: TGTGCCAGCAGCTCTCCCCGGGATTACTATGGCTACACCTTC. Its protein is CASSSPRDYYGYTF. Filled out from reference TRBV7-8 and TRBJ1-2, the complete variable domain reads GAGVSQSPRYKVAKRGQDVALRCDPISGHVSLFWYQQALGQGPEFLTYFQNEAQLDKSGLPSDRFFAERPEGSVSTLKIQRTQQEDSAVYLCASSSPRDYYGYTFGSGTRLTVV.

This clonotype was seen more than once but under ten times. V and J are TRBV24-1 and TRBJ1-1; perhaps TRBD1 as D (6 bases). Germline CDR1 KGHDR, CDR2 SFDVKD. This CDR3 is 14 amino acids long. V was shortened by 4 bases and J by 7 bases, with 15 bases between the two germline ends. CDR3 DNA: TGTGCCACCAGTGACCCCACAGGGCGGAGTGAAGCTTTCTTT. The encoded protein is CATSDPTGRSEAFF.

The table lists this clonotype with a few counts. J is TRBJ2-7 and V is TRBV19; perhaps TRBD1 as D (6 bases). CDR1 LNHDA and CDR2 SQIVND come from the germline V gene (reference sequence). The CDR3 totals 13 residues. The V end lost 2 bases, the J end lost 5 bases, and 10 bases lay between the germline ends. The CDR3 spells CASSINRVHEQYF. CDR3 bases: TGTGCCAGTAGTATAAACAGGGTCCACGAGCAGTACTTC. Full variable domain (outside the CDR3, taken from reference TRBV19 and TRBJ2-7): DGGITQSPKYLFRKEGQNVTLSCEQNLNHDAMYWYRQDPGQGLRLIYYSQIVNDFQKGDIAEGYSVSREKKESFPLTVTSAQKNPTAFYLCASSINRVHEQYFGPGTRLTVT.